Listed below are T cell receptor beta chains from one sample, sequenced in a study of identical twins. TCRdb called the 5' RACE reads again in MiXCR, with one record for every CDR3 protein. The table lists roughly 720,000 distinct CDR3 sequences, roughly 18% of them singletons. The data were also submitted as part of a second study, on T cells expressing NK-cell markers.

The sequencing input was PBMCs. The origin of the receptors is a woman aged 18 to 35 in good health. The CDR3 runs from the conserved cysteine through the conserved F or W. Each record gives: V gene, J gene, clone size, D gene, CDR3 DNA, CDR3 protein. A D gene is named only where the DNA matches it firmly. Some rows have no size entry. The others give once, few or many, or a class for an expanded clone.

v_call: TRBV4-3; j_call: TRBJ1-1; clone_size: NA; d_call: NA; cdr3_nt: TGCGCCAGCAGCCAAGTAGAGGTCTCTTCGAACACTGAAGCTTTCTTT; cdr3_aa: CASSQVEVSSNTEAFF
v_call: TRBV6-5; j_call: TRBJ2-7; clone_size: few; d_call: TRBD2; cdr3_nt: TGTGCCAGCAGTTACTATGCTAGCGGTAAAGTCGAGCAGTACTTC; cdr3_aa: CASSYYASGKVEQYF
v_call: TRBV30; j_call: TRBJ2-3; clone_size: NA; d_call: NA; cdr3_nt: TGTGCCTGGAGTAAGCGGACAACAGATACGCAGTATTTT; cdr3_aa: CAWSKRTTDTQYF
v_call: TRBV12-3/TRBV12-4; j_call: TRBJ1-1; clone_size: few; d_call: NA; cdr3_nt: TGTGCCAGCAGTTTAATCGCAGGGCAGACTGAAGCTTTCTTT; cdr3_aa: CASSLIAGQTEAFF
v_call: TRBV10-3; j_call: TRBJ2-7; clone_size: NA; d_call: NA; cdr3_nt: TGTGCCATCAGGAGGACAGTGGGGTCCTACGAGCAGTACTTC; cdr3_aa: CAIRRTVGSYEQYF
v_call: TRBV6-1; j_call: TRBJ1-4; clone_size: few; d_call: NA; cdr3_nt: TGTGCCAGCAGCCGGTCAGGGGCTTTGAGCGAAAAACTGTTTTTT; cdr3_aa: CASSRSGALSEKLFF
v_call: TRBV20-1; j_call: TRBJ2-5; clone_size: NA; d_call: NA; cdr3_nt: TGCAGTGCTAGAGATCTGGGACCGAGACAGTCGGGACGAGAGACCCAGTACTTC; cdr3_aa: CSARDLGPRQSGRETQYF
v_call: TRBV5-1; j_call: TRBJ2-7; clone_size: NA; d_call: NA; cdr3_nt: TGCGCCAGCAGCTTTCCCCGGCAGGGGCGATCCCTTTACGAGCAGTACTTC; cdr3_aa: CASSFPRQGRSLYEQYF
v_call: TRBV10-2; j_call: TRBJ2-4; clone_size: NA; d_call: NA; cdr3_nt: TGCGCCAGCAGCCCCCGCACAGGGAAGGAATCCATTCAGTACTTC; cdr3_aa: CASSPRTGKESIQYF
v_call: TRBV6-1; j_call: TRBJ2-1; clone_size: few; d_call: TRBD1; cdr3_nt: TGTGCCAGCAGCCGGGCCGGGACAGGGACATACAATGAGCAGTTCTTC; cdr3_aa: CASSRAGTGTYNEQFF
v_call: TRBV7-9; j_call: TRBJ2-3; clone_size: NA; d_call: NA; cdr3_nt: TGTGCCAGCAGCTTAACTGAAATAAGGGAGCAGTATTTT; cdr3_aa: CASSLTEIREQYF
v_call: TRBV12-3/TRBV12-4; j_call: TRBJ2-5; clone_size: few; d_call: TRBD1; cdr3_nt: TGTGCCAGCAGTTTACGAGGGGGCGCGGGAGAGACCCAGTACTTC; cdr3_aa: CASSLRGGAGETQYF
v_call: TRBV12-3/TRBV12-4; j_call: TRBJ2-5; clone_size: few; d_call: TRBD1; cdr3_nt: TGTGCCAGCAGTTCTGGACAGGGTTTGAAGACCCAGTACTTC; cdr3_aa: CASSSGQGLKTQYF
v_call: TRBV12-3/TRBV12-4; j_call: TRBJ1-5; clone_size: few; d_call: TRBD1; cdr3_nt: TGTGCCAGCAGTCCACGGGACAGGTCTAGGAGCAATCAGCCCCAGCATTTT; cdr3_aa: CASSPRDRSRSNQPQHF
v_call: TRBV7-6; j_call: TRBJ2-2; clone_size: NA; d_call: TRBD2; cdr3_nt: TGTGCCAGCAGCTCCGGGCTAGCGGGAGCAAAGGTTCAGACCGGGGAGCTGTTTTTT; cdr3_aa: CASSSGLAGAKVQTGELFF
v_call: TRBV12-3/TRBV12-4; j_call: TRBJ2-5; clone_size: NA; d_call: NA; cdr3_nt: TGTGCCAGCAGCCCCCGCCTCGAGACCCAAGAGACCCAGTACTTC; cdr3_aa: CASSPRLETQETQYF
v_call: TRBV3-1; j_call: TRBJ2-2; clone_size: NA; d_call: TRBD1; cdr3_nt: TGTGCCAGCAGCCACGGGACAGGTGGTGCCGGGGAGCTGTTTTTT; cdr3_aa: CASSHGTGGAGELFF
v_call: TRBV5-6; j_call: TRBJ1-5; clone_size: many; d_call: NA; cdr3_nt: TGTGCCAGCAGTCTACAGGGTTTGGGTCAGCCCCAGCATTTT; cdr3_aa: CASSLQGLGQPQHF
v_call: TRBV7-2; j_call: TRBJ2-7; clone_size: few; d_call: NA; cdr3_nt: TGTGCCAGCAGCTTAGCCCCGCAGGGTAACCTCTACGAGCAGTACTTC; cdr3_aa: CASSLAPQGNLYEQYF
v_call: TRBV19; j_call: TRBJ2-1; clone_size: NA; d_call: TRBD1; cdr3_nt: TGTGCCAGTAGTATAGATAATAGGCGACAGGGATCCAATGAGCAGTTCTTC; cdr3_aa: CASSIDNRRQGSNEQFF
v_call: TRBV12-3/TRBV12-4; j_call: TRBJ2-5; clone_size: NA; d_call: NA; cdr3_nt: TGTGCCAGCTCCGCACAGGGAGAGACCCAGTACTTC; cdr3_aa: CASSAQGETQYF
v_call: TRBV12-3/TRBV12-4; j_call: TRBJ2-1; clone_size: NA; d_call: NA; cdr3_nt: TGTGCCAGCAGTTTATCCCCGCCTAGAAGGCTCGATGAGCAGTTCTTC; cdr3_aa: CASSLSPPRRLDEQFF
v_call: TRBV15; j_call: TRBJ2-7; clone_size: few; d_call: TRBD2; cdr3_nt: TGTGCCACCAGCAGGGGTTTAGCGGGACTAGCGGGTGAGCAGTACTTC; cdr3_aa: CATSRGLAGLAGEQYF
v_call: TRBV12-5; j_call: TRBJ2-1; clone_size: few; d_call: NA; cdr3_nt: TGTGCTAGTGGTTTGGTGCCCAATGAGCAGTTCTTC; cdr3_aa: CASGLVPNEQFF
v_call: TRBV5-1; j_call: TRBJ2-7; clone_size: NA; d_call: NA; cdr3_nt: TGCGCCAGCTTCCACGCGGGCGAGCAGTACTTC; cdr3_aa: CASFHAGEQYF
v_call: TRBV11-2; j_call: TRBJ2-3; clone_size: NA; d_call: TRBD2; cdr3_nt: TGTGCCAGCAGCTTATCTAGCGGGGGGGCCGATACGCAGTATTTT; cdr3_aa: CASSLSSGGADTQYF
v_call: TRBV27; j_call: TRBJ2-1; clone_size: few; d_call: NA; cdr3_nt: TGTGCCAGCAGTTATCTTTCAAGACTAAACAATGAGCAGTTCTTC; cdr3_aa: CASSYLSRLNNEQFF
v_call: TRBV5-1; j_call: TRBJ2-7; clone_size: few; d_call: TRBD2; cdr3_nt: TGCGCCAGCAGCTCGGGACTAGCGACGGCCCACGAGCAGTACTTC; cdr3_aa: CASSSGLATAHEQYF
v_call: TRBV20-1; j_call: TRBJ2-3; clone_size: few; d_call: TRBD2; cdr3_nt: TGCAGTGCCAGAGATCCGGGACTAGTATATGATACGCAGTATTTT; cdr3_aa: CSARDPGLVYDTQYF
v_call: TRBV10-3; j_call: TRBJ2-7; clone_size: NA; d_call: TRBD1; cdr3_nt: TGTGCCATCAGGCCGGACAGGGACCTATACGAGCAGTACTTC; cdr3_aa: CAIRPDRDLYEQYF
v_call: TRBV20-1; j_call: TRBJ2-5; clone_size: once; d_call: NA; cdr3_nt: TGCAGTGCTACCTACCTTGCGGCGGCTCAAGAGACCCAGTACTTC; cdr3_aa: CSATYLAAAQETQYF
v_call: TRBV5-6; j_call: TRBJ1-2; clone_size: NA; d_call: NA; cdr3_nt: TGTGCCAGCAGCTTAAGACAGGCTCAAGGCTACACCTTC; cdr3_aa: CASSLRQAQGYTF
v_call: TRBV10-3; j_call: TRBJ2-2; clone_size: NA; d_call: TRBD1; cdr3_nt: TGTGCCATCAGTGAGCAACAGGGGCCGGGCGGGGAGCTGTTTTTT; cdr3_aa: CAISEQQGPGGELFF
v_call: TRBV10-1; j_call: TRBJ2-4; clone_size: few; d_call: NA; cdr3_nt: TGCGCCAGCAGTCGGGGGACACTCGGGAACATTCAGTACTTC; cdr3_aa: CASSRGTLGNIQYF
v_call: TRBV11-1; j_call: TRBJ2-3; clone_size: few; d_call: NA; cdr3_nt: TGTGCCAGCACCAGCGAGGCACGGAAGGGACCCAGCGTTACAGATACGCAGTATTTT; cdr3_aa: CASTSEARKGPSVTDTQYF
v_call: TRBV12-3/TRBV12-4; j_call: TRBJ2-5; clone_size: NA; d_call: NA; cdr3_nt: TGTGCCAGCAGTTTTGTCCTTCAAGAGACCCAGTACTTC; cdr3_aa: CASSFVLQETQYF
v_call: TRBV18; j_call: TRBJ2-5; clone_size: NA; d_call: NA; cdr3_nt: TGTGCCAGCTCACCACCATCGGGGGGCTTCCAAGAGACCCAGTACTTC; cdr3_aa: CASSPPSGGFQETQYF